This T cell receptor (beta chain) was profiled in a study of cytomegalovirus exposure and HLA in healthy donors. Use of 60 Vbeta and 13 Jbeta primers characterized the PCR. Assay used: immunoSEQ multiplex PCR; TCRdb lists only in-frame clones, some missing. The sample has 190,000 or so clones, approximately 82% seen once. The J segment lost 5 bases and the V segment lost 0 bases, leaving 17 bases of the junction unmatched. The length of the CDR3 is 18 residues. From germline, CDR1 is GTSNPN and CDR2 SVGIG (reference sequence). With respect to this clone: Its target is not known.

Findings and caveats of the study: Most sequenced TCRs were rare (though some public TCRs occurred in many donors). Follow-up analysis later connected one missense variant in DCLRE1C with trimming of TCR beta V- and J-genes. In an earlier analysis, productive rearrangement rates for most beta V segments clustered near 87% or 30%.

The sample consisted of PBMCs. This TCR was recovered from a woman between 45 and 60 years old in good health and CMV-seropositive. This chain connects TRBV30 to TRBJ1-2; 8 positions match TRBD1. CDR3 amino acids: CAWSVRARGLLLGYGYTF. CDR3 DNA: TGTGCCTGGAGTGTACGGGCCAGGGGGCTTCTATTAGGTTATGGCTACACCTTC.